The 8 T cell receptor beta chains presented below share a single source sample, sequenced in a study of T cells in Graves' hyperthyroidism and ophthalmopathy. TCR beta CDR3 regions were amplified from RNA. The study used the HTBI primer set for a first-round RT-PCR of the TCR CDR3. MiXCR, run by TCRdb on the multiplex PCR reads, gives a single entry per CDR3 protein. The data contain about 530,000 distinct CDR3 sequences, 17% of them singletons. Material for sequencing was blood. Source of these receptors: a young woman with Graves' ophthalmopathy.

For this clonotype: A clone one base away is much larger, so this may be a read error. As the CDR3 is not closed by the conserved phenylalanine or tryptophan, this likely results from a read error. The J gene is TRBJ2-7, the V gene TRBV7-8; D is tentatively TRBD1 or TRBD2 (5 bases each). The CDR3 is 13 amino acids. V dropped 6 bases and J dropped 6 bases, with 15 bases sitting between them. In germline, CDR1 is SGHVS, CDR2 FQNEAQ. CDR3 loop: CASSSVRGGEQYI. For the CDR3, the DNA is TGTGCCAGCAGTTCGGTCCGGGGCGGCGAGCAGTACATC.

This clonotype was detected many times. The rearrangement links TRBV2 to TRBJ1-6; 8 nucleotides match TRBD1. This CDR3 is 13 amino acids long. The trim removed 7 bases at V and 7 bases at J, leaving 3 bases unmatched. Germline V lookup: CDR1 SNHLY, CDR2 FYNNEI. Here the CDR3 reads CASIGTGNSPLHF. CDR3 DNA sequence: TGTGCCAGCATTGGGACAGGCAATTCACCCCTCCACTTT.

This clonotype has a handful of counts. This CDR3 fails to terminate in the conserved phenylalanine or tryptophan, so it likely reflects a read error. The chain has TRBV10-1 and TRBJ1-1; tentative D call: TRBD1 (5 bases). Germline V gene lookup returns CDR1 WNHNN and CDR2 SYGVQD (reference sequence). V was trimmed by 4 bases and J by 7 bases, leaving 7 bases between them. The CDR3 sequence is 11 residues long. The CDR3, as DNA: TGCGCCAGCAGTGGGGACGGTGAAGCTTTCGTT. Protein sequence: CASSGDGEAFV.

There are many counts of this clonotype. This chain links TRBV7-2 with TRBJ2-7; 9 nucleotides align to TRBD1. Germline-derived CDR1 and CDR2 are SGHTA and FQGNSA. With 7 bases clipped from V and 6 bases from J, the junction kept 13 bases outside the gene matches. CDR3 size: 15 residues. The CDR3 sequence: CASNMPGTGSLEQYF. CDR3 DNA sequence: TGTGCCAGCAACATGCCCGGGACAGGGTCCCTCGAGCAGTACTTC.

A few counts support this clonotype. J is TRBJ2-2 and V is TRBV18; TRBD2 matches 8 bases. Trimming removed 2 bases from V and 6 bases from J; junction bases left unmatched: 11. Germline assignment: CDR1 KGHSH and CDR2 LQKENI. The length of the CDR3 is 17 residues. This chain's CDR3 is CASSPNGGLAISGELFF. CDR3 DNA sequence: TGTGCCAGCTCACCAAACGGAGGACTAGCCATTTCCGGGGAGCTGTTTTTT.

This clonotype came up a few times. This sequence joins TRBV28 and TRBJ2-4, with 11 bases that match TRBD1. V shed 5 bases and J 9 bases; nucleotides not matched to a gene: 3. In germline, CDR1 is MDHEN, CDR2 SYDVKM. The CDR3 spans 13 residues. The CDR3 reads CASSPGQGGIQYF. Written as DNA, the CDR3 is TGTGCCAGCAGTCCGGGACAGGGGGGCATTCAGTACTTC. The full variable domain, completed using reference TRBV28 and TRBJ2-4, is DVKVTQSSRYLVKRTGEKVFLECVQDMDHENMFWYRQDPGLGLRLIYFSYDVKMKEKGDIPEGYSVSREKKERFSLILESASTNQTSMYLCASSPGQGGIQYFGAGTRLSVL.

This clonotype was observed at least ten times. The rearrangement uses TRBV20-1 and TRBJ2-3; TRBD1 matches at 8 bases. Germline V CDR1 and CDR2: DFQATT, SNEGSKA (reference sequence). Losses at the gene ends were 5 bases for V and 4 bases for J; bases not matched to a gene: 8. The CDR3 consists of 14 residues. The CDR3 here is CSAGRGPSADTQYF. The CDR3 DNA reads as TGCAGTGCTGGCAGGGGGCCTAGCGCAGATACGCAGTATTTT.

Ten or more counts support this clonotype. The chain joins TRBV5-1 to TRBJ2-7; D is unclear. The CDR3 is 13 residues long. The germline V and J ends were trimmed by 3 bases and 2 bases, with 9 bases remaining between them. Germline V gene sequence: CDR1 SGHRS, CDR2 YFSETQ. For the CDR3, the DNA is TGCGCCAGCAGCTCCGACCTGGCCTACGAGCAGTACTTC. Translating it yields CASSSDLAYEQYF.